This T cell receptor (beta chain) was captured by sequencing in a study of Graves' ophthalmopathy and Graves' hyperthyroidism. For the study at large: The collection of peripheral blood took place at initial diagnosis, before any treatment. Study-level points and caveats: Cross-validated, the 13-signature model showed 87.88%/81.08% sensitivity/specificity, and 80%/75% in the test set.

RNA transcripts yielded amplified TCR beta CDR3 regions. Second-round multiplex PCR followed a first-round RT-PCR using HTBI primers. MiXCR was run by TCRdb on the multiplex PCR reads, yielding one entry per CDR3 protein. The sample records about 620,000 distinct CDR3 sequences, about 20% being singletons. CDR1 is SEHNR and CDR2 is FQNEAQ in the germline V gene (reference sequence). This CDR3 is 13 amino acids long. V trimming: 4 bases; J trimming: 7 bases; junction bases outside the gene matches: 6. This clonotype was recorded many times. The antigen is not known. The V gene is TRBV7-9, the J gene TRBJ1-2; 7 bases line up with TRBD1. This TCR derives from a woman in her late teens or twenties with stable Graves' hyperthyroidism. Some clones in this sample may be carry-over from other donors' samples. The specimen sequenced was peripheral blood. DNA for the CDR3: TGTGCCAGCAGCTACGGGACAGAGGTTGGCTACACCTTC. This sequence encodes CASSYGTEVGYTF.